The T cell receptor beta chain under discussion was sequenced for a study of blood T cell repertoires in COVID-19. Germline CDR1 and CDR2: SGHTA and FQGNSA. V trimming: 5 bases; J trimming: 12 bases; junction bases outside the gene matches: 8. The CDR3 is made up of 14 amino acids. Sequencing used immunoSEQ multiplex PCR; TCRdb keeps in-frame clones, though not all of them. The repertoire holds about 220,000 clones, roughly four fifths seen once, with about 3.3% in the top ten. This clonotype was sampled from a woman in her sixties who had recovered from COVID-19. V usage is TRBV7-2 and J usage is TRBJ2-6; TRBD1 matches 9 bases. Material: PBMCs or T cells enriched from blood (not recorded which). The CDR3 loop is CASSPGTGIPVLTF. CDR3 sequence (DNA): TGTGCCAGCAGCCCCGGGACAGGGATTCCCGTCCTGACTTTC.